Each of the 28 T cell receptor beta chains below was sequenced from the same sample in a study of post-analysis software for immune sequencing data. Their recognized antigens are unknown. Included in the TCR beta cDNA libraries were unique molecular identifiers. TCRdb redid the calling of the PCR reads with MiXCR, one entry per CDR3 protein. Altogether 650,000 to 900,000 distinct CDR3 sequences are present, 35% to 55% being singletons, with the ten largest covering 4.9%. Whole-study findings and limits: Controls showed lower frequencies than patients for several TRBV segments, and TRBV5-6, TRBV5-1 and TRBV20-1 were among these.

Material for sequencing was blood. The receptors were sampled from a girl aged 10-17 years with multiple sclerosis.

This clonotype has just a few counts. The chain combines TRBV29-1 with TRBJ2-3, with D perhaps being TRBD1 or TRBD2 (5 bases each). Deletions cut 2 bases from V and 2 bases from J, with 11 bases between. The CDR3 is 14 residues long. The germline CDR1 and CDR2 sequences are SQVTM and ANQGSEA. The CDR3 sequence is CSVERQGDTDTQYF. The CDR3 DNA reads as TGCAGCGTTGAACGGCAGGGAGACACAGATACGCAGTATTTT.

The CDR3, as DNA: TGTGCCAGCAGCTTACTCGGACAGAGCTACGAGCAGTACTTC. Protein sequence: CASSLLGQSYEQYF. V usage is TRBV5-8 and J usage is TRBJ2-7; D perhaps matches TRBD1 (6 bases). CDR1 and CDR2 (germline): SGHTS, YDEGEE. This CDR3 is 14 amino acids long. V was trimmed by 2 bases and J by 3 bases, leaving 12 bases between them.

CDR3 in amino acids: CSAPGGLDNEQFF. The CDR3, as DNA: TGCAGCGCTCCCGGGGGGCTGGATAATGAGCAGTTCTTC. The rearrangement links TRBV29-1 to TRBJ2-1; TRBD2 is a possible D gene (7 bases). V gave up 7 bases and J gave up 7 bases, with 17 bases separating them. Per germline, CDR1 SQVTM and CDR2 ANQGSEA. This CDR3 contains 13 residues.

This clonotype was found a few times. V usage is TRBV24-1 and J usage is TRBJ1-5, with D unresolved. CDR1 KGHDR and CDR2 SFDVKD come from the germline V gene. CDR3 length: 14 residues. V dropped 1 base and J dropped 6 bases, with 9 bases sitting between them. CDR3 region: CATSDFGVAQPQHF. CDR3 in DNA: TGTGCCACCAGTGATTTTGGGGTAGCTCAGCCCCAGCATTTT.

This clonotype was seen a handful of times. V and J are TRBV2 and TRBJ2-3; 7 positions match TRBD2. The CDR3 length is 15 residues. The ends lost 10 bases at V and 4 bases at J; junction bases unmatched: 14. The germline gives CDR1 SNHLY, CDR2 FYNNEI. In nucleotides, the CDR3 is TGTGCCACTAAAGTGTGGGCTAGCGGAGCAGATACGCAGTATTTT. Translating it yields CATKVWASGADTQYF.

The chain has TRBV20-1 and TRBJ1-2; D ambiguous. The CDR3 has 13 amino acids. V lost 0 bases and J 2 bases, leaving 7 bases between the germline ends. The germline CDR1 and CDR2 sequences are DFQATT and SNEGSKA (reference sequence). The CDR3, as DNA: TGCAGTGCTAGAGACGCCGAAAACTATGGCTACACCTTC. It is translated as CSARDAENYGYTF.

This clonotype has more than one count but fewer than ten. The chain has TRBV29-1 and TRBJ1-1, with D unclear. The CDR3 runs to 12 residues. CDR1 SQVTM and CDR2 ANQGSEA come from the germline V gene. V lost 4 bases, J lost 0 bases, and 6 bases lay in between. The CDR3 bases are TGCAGCGTTGGAGGCATGAACACTGAAGCTTTCTTT. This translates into CSVGGMNTEAFF.

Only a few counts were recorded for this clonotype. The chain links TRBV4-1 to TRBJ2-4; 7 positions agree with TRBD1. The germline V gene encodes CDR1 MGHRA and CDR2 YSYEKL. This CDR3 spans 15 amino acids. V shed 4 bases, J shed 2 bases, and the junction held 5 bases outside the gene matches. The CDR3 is CASSRETGSKNIQYF. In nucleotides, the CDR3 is TGCGCCAGCAGCCGAGAGACAGGGTCCAAAAACATTCAGTACTTC.

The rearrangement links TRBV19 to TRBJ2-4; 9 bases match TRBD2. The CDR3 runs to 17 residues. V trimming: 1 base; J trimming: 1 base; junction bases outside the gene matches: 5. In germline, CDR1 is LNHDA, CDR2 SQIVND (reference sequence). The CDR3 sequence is CASSIVSGSGAKNIQYF. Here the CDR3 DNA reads TGTGCCAGTAGTATAGTTAGCGGGAGTGGGGCCAAAAACATTCAGTACTTC.

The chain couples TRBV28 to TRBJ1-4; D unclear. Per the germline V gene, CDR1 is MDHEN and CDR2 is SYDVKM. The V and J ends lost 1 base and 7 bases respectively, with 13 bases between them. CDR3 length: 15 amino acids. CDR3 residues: CASSLSTATGEKLFF. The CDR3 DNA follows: TGTGCCAGCAGTTTATCGACCGCCACTGGTGAAAAACTGTTTTTT.

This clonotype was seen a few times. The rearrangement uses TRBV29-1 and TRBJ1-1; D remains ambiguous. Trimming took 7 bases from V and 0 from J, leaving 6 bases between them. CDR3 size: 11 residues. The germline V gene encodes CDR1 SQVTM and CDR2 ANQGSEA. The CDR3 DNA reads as TGCAGCGACAGTTTGAACACTGAAGCTTTCTTT. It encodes CSDSLNTEAFF.

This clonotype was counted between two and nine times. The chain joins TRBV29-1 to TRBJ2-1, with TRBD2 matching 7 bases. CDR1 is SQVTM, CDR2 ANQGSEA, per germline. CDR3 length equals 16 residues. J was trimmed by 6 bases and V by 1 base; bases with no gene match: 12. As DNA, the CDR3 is TGCAGCGTTGAAGGGGAGGGCCAAGGAGGGCCCAATGAGCAGTTCTTC. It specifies CSVEGEGQGGPNEQFF.

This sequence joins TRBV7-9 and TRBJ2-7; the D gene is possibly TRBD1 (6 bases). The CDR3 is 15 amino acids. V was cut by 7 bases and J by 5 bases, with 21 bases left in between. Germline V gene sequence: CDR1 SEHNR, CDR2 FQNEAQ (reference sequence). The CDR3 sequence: CASTRVGGFTDEQYF. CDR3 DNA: TGTGCCAGCACCCGAGTAGGGGGTTTCACCGACGAGCAGTACTTC.

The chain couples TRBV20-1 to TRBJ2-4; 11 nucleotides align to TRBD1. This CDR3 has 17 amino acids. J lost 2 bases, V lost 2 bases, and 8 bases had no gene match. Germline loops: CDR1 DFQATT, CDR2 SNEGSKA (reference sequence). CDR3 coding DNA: TGCAGTGCTAGAAGGGACAGGGGGAGCGGGACCAAAAACATTCAGTACTTC. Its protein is CSARRDRGSGTKNIQYF.

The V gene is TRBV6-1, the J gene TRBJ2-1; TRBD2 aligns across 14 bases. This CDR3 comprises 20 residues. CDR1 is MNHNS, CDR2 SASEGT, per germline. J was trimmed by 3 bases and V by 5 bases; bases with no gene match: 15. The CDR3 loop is CASSPVPGLAGVSSYNEQFF. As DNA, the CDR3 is TGTGCCAGCAGTCCAGTCCCGGGACTAGCGGGAGTATCAAGCTACAATGAGCAGTTCTTC.

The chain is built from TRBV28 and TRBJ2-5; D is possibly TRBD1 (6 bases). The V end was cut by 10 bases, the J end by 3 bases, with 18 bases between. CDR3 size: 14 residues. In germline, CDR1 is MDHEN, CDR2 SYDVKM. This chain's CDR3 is CAIRGPDWKETQYF. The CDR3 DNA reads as TGTGCCATCAGGGGTCCGGACTGGAAAGAGACCCAGTACTTC.

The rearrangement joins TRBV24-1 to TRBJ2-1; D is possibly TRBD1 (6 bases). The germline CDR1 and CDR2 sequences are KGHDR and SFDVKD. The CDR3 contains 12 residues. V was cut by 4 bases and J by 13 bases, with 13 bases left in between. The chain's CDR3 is CATSEPGTPQFF. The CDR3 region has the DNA TGTGCCACCAGTGAACCCGGGACACCTCAGTTCTTC.

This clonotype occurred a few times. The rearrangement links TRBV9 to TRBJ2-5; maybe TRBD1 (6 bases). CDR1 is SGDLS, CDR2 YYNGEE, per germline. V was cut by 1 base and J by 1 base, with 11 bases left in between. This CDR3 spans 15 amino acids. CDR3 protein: CASSVTPGAQETQYF. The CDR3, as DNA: TGTGCCAGCAGCGTAACCCCAGGGGCCCAAGAGACCCAGTACTTC.

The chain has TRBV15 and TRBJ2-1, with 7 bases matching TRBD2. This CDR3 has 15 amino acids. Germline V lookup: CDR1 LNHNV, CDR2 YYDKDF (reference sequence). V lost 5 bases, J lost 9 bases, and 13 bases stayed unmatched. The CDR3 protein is CATSDLAGVKGEQFF. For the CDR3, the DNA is TGTGCCACCAGCGATTTGGCGGGAGTAAAGGGTGAGCAGTTCTTC.

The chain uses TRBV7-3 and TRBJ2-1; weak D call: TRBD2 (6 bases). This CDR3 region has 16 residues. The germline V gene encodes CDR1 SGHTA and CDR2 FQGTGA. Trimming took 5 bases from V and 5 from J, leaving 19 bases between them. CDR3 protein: CASSARGMGLHNEQFF. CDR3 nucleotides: TGTGCCAGCAGCGCCCGGGGGATGGGGCTCCACAATGAGCAGTTCTTC.

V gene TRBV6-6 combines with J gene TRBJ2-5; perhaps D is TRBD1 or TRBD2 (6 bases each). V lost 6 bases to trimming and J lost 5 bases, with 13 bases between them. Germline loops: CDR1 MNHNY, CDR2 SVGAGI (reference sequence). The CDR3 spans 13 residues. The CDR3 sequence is CASRETRGETQYF. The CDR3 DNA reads TGTGCCAGCAGGGAGACTAGGGGGGAGACCCAGTACTTC.

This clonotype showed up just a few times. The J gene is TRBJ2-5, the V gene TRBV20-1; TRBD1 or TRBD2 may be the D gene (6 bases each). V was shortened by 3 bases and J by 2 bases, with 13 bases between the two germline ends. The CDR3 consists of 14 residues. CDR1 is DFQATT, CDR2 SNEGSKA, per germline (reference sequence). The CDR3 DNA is TGCAGTGCTAGGGGGGGCTGGGTACAAGAGACCCAGTACTTC. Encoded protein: CSARGGWVQETQYF.

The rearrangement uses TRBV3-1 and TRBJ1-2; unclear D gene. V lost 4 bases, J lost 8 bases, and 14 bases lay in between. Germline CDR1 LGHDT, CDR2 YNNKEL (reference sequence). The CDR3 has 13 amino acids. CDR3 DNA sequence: TGTGCCAGCAGCCCAGGACTGAGGGAAGGCTACACCTTC. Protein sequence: CASSPGLREGYTF.

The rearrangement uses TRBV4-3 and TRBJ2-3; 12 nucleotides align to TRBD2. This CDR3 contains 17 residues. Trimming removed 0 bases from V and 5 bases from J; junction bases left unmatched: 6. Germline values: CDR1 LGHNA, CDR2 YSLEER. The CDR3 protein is CASSQDGTSGPRDTQYF. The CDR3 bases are TGCGCCAGCAGCCAAGACGGGACTAGCGGGCCCCGAGATACGCAGTATTTT.

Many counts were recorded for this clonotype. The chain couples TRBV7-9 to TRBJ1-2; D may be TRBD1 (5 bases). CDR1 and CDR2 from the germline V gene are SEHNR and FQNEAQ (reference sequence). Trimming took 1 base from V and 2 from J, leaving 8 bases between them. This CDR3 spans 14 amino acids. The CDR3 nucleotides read TGTGCCAGCAGCTTAGGCAGGGCCAACTATGGCTACACCTTC. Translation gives CASSLGRANYGYTF.

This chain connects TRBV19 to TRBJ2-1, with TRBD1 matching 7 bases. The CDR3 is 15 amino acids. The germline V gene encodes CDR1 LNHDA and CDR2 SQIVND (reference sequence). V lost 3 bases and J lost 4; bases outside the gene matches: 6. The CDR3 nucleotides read TGTGCCAGTAGTATGGCGACAGGGCAGTACAATGAGCAGTTCTTC. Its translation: CASSMATGQYNEQFF.

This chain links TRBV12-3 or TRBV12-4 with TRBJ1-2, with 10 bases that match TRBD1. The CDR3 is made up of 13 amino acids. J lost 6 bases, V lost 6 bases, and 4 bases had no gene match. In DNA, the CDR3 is TGTGCCAGCAGCCCGACAGGGGGCCATGGCTACACCTTC. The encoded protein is CASSPTGGHGYTF.

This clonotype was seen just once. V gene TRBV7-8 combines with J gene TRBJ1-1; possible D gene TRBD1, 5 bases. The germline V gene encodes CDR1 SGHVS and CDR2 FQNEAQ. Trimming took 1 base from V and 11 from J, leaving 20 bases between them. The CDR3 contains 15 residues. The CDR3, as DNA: TGTGCCAGCAGCTTAGATGCGGGGCAGGGTATTAGGGCTTTCTTT. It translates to CASSLDAGQGIRAFF.